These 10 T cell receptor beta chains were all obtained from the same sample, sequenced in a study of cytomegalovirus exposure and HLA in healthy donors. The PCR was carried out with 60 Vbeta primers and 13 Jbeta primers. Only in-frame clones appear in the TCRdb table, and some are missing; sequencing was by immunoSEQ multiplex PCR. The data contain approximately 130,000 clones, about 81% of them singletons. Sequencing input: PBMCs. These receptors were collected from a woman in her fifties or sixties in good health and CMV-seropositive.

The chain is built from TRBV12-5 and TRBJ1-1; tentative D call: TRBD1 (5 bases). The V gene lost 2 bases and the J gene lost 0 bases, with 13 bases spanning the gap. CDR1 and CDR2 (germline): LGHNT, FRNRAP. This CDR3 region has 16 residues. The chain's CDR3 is CASGLYPGDMNTEAFF. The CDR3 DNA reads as TGTGCTAGTGGTTTGTACCCGGGGGATATGAACACTGAAGCTTTCTTT.

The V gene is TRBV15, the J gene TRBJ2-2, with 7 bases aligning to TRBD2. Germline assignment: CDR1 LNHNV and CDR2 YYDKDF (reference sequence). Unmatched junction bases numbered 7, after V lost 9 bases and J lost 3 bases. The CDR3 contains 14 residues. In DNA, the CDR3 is TGTGCCACGCGTCGACTAGCTCACACCGGGGAGCTGTTTTTT. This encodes CATRRLAHTGELFF.

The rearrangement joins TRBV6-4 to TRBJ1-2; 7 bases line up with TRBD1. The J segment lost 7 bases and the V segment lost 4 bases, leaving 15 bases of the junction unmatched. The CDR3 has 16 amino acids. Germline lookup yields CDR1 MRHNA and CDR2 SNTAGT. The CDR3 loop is CASSAGPRQGWSGYTF. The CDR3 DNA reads TGTGCCAGCAGTGCCGGACCCCGACAGGGATGGTCTGGCTACACCTTC.

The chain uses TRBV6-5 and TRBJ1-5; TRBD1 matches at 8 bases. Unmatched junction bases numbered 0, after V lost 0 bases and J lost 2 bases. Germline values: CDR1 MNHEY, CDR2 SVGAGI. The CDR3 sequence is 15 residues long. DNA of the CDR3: TGTGCCAGCAGTTACTCGACAGGGGGCAATCAGCCCCAGCATTTT. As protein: CASSYSTGGNQPQHF.

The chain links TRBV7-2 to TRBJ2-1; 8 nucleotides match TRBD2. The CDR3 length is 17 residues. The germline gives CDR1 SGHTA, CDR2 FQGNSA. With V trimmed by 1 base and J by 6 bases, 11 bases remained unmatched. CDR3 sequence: CASSLGGSGSLSNEQFF. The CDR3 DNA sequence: TGTGCCAGCAGCTTAGGAGGGAGCGGGAGTCTTAGCAATGAGCAGTTCTTC.

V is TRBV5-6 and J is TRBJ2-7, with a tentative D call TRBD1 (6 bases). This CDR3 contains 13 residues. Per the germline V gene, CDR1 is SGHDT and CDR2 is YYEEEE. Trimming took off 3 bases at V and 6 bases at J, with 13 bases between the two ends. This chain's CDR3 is CASSSQQGLEQYF. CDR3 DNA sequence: TGTGCCAGCAGCTCACAACAGGGCCTCGAGCAGTACTTC.

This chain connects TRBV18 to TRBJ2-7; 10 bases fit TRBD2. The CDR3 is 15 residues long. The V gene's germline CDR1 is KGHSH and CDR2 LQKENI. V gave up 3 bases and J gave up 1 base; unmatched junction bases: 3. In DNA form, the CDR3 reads TGTGCCAGCTCACCTCGACTAGCGGGTTCCTACGAGCAGTACTTC. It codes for CASSPRLAGSYEQYF.

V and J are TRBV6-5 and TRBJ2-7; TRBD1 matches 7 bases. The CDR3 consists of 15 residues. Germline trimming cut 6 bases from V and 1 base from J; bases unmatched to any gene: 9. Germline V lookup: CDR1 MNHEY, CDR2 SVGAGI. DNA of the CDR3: TGTGCCAGCAGGGACCCGGGACAGCATTCCTACGAGCAGTACTTC. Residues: CASRDPGQHSYEQYF.

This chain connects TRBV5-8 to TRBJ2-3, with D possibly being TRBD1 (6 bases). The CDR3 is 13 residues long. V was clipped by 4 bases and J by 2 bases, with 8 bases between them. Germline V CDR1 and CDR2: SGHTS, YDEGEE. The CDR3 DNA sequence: TGTGCCAGCAGCAGGGGGAACACAGATACGCAGTATTTT. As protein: CASSRGNTDTQYF.

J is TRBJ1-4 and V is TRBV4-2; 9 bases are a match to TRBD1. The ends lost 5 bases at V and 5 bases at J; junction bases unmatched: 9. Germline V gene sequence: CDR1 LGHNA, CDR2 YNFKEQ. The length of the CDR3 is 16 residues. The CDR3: CASSNPLGTGNEKLFF. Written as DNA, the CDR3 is TGTGCCAGCAGCAACCCGTTGGGGACAGGGAATGAAAAACTGTTTTTT.